This TCR beta chain was sequenced in a study of cytomegalovirus exposure and HLA in healthy donors. Background on the study: An analysis done earlier identified 120 million or so unique TCR beta sequences from 150 million to 200 million T cells.

General observations from the study: The records held CMV serostatus as the only immune exposure information. Per a prior analysis, the majority of TCR beta V segments were productive roughly 90% or roughly 30% of the time. A list of around 160 TCR beta chains associated with cytomegalovirus was given.

This CDR3 is 14 amino acids long. The V end lost 5 bases, the J end lost 2 bases, and 10 bases lay between the germline ends. Germline assignment: CDR1 SNHLY and CDR2 FYNNEI. For this clone: No antigen is known for it.

A multiplex PCR was run with 60 Vbeta primers and 13 Jbeta primers. Repertoires were generated with immunoSEQ multiplex PCR, while TCRdb's copy carries only in-frame clones and drops some. The data contain 150,000 to 200,000 clones, 75% to 80% of them singletons. Sequencing was carried out using PBMCs. This TCR was recovered from a man aged 50 to 60 in good health and CMV-seropositive. This chain links TRBV2 with TRBJ1-5; a weak D match, TRBD1 (6 bases). This CDR3 is CASSPQGGNQPQHF. In nucleotides, the CDR3 is TGTGCCAGCAGTCCACAGGGTGGCAATCAGCCCCAGCATTTT.